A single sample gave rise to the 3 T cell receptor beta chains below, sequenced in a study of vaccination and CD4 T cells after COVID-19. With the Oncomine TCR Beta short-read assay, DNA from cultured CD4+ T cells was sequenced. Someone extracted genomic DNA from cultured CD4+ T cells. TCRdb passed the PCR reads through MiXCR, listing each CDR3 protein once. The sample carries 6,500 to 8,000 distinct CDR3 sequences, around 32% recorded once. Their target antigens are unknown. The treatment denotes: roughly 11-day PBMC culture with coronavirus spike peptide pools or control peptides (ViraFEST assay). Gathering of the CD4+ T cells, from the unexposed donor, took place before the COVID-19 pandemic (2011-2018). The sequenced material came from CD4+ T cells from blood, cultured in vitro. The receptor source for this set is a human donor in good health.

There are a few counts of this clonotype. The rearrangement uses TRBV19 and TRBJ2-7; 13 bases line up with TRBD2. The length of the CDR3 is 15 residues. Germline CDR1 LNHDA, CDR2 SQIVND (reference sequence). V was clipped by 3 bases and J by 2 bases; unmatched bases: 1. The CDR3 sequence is CASSIGTSGTYEQYF. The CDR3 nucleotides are TGTGCCAGTAGTATTGGGACTAGCGGGACCTACGAGCAGTACTTC. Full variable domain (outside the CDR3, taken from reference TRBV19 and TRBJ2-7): DGGITQSPKYLFRKEGQNVTLSCEQNLNHDAMYWYRQDPGQGLRLIYYSQIVNDFQKGDIAEGYSVSREKKESFPLTVTSAQKNPTAFYLCASSIGTSGTYEQYFGPGTRLTVT.

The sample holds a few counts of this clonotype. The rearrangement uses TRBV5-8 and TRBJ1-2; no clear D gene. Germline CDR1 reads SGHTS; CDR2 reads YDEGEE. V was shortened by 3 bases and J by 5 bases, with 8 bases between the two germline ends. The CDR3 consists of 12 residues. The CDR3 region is CASSWTVYGYTF. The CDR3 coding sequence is TGTGCCAGCAGCTGGACGGTGTATGGCTACACCTTC.

CDR3: CATPGNEGTDTQYF. The CDR3 coding sequence is TGTGCCACCCCCGGGAACGAGGGCACAGATACGCAGTATTTT. The rearrangement joins TRBV28 to TRBJ2-3; tentative D call: TRBD2 (5 bases). The CDR3 totals 14 residues. V was shortened by 10 bases and J by 1 base, with 15 bases between the two germline ends. Germline loops: CDR1 MDHEN, CDR2 SYDVKM. Supplemented by reference TRBV28 and TRBJ2-3, the full variable domain reads DVKVTQSSRYLVKRTGEKVFLECVQDMDHENMFWYRQDPGLGLRLIYFSYDVKMKEKGDIPEGYSVSREKKERFSLILESASTNQTSMYLCATPGNEGTDTQYFGPGTRLTVL.